This entry concerns a single TCR beta chain. Its antigen is currently unknown. With random hexamers, about 0.45 to 1 ug RNA was reverse transcribed. An immunoSEQ multiplex PCR generated amplified TCR beta CDR3 products spanning 54 Vbeta and 13 Jbeta. Each CDR3 protein is one row after TCRdb ran MiXCR on the immunoSEQ multiplex PCR reads. The sample yields over 95,000 distinct CDR3 sequences, under 95% seen once. This sample stems from a study of CD8 T cells in Susac syndrome. Healthy donors constituted the control group, matched for age and sex. TEMRA cells were FACS-enriched, and CD8+ and CD4+ T cells were isolated negatively. Germline CDR1 SEHNR, CDR2 FQNEAQ (reference sequence). The CDR3 consists of 14 residues. Trimming pared 1 base from V and 8 bases from J, leaving 11 bases between. Study-level results: It was acknowledged in the study that its TCR sequencing and HLA analysis involved a relatively small number of individuals.

Sequenced material: CD8+ T cells from PBMCs. The clonotype comes from a human donor in good health. This chain joins TRBV7-9 and TRBJ1-4; D ambiguous. As DNA, the CDR3 is TGTGCCAGCAGCTTAGTAGGGTCAGGAGAAAAACTGTTTTTT. Protein: CASSLVGSGEKLFF.